A selection of T cell receptor beta chains follows, all from one sample in a study of blood T cell repertoires in COVID-19. Profiled with immunoSEQ multiplex PCR; TCRdb holds only in-frame clones, not every one. The sample lists 43,000 or so clones, approximately 88% occurring once. Sample: peripheral blood. The receptors originated from a man between 60 and 75 years old with active COVID-19. The CDR3 runs from the conserved cysteine through the conserved F or W. D genes are given only for firm matches. The size of a clone is reported for some rows only, either as once, few or many, or as a class for expanded clones.

cdr3_length | j_call | d_call | clone_size | v_call | cdr3_nt | cdr3_aa
14 | TRBJ2-7 | TRBD2 | NA | TRBV5-1 | TGCGCCCGCAGGAGGGCGGGGGGGCCTTACGAGCAGTACTTC | CARRRAGGPYEQYF
12 | TRBJ2-1 | TRBD1 | NA | TRBV13 | TGTGCCAGCAGCACGGACAGGCGGCGTAAGTTCTTC | CASSTDRRRKFF
15 | TRBJ2-4 | TRBD1 | NA | TRBV2 | TGTGCCAGCAGTTTCCAGACAGGGGATAAAAACATTCAGTACTTC | CASSFQTGDKNIQYF
16 | TRBJ1-1 | TRBD1 | NA | TRBV15 | TGTGCCACCAGCAGAGAGAGGGGGGCACAGGGGACTGAAGCTTTCTTT | CATSRERGAQGTEAFF
18 | TRBJ2-7 | TRBD2 | NA | TRBV6-2/TRBV6-3 | TGTGCCAGCAGCTCAATCATGCGAGCGGGAGGGCCGGCCTACGAGCAGTACTTC | CASSSIMRAGGPAYEQYF
14 | TRBJ1-1 | NA | NA | TRBV28 | TGTGCCAGCAGTTTTGGCCTCCGCAACACTGAAGCTTTCTTT | CASSFGLRNTEAFF
18 | TRBJ1-5 | TRBD1 | NA | TRBV7-8 | TGTGCCAGCAGCTCTCGACAGGGGAATCAGGTCGTGGATCAGCCCCAGCATTTT | CASSSRQGNQVVDQPQHF
13 | TRBJ1-2 | TRBD1 | NA | TRBV12-3/TRBV12-4 | TGTGCCAGCAGAAGACAGGGGCCCTATGGCTACACCTTC | CASRRQGPYGYTF
13 | TRBJ1-1 | NA | NA | TRBV2 | TGTGCCAGCAGGGCCCCGGCGGGGACTGAAGCTTTCTTT | CASRAPAGTEAFF
17 | TRBJ2-1 | TRBD2 | NA | TRBV5-4 | TGTGCCAGCAGCACAATAGCGGGAGAGACCTTTTACAATGAGCAGTTCTTC | CASSTIAGETFYNEQFF
15 | TRBJ2-7 | NA | once | TRBV11-2 | TGTGCCAGCAGCAAACGAACGGAGCCCTTATACGAGCAGTACTTC | CASSKRTEPLYEQYF
16 | TRBJ2-3 | TRBD1 | NA | TRBV5-5 | TGTGCCAGCAGCTTGCGAGCCGGACAGGGAGCAGATACGCAGTATTTT | CASSLRAGQGADTQYF
16 | TRBJ2-5 | NA | NA | TRBV6-2/TRBV6-3 | TGTGCCAGCAGTTACAACGGGAAGGGAGGTCGGGAGACCCAGTACTTC | CASSYNGKGGRETQYF
15 | TRBJ2-1 | TRBD2 | NA | TRBV9 | TGTGCCAGCAGCGCTAGCGGGAGGAGGAACAATGAGCAGTTCTTC | CASSASGRRNNEQFF
15 | TRBJ2-1 | TRBD2 | NA | TRBV7-3 | TGTGCCAGCAGCTCGGGACTAGAACCCCCCAATGAGCAGTTCTTC | CASSSGLEPPNEQFF
15 | TRBJ2-7 | NA | NA | TRBV21-1 | TGTGCCAGCAGCCCCTTAGGGCAGGGGGCCTACGAGCAGTACTTC | CASSPLGQGAYEQYF
11 | TRBJ1-2 | NA | NA | TRBV30 | TGTGCCTGGAGTCGGAACTATGGCTACACCTTC | CAWSRNYGYTF
15 | TRBJ1-1 | NA | NA | TRBV3-1/TRBV3-2 | TGTGCCAGCAGCCAAGACGGGGGTGTCAACACTGAAGCTTTCTTT | CASSQDGGVNTEAFF
13 | TRBJ2-1 | TRBD1 | NA | TRBV19 | TGTGCCAGTAGTGACAGGGTTTACAATGAGCAGTTCTTC | CASSDRVYNEQFF
16 | TRBJ2-1 | TRBD2 | once | TRBV5-6 | TGTGCCAGCACCCTTCGGGGGGGCGGCTCCTACAATGAGCAGTTCTTC | CASTLRGGGSYNEQFF
15 | TRBJ1-3 | NA | few | TRBV10-3 | TGTGCCTCGACAGACAGGCCAGACTCTGGAAACACCATATATTTT | CASTDRPDSGNTIYF
15 | TRBJ2-2 | NA | once | TRBV14 | TGTGCCAGCAGCCAAGGGACAAAGAACACCGGGGAGCTGTTTTTT | CASSQGTKNTGELFF
16 | TRBJ1-2 | TRBD1 | NA | TRBV3-1/TRBV3-2 | TGTGCCAGCAGCGTCTCCGGGACAGGGAACTATCATGGCTACACCTTC | CASSVSGTGNYHGYTF
15 | TRBJ2-5 | NA | once | TRBV5-1 | TGCGCCAGCAGCTTGGCCGGCGGCTTCGGGGAGACCCAGTACTTC | CASSLAGGFGETQYF
15 | TRBJ2-7 | NA | NA | TRBV10-3 | TGTGCCACAAAATACAGGGAAGAGGACCCTAACGAGCAGTACTTC | CATKYREEDPNEQYF
12 | TRBJ2-5 | NA | NA | TRBV19 | TGTGCCAGTAGTGCGGGGTACGAGACCCAGTACTTC | CASSAGYETQYF
15 | TRBJ1-1 | NA | NA | TRBV5-1 | TGCGCCAGCAGCTTTTCAGGGGCTCGGAACACTGAAGCTTTCTTT | CASSFSGARNTEAFF
14 | TRBJ2-3 | TRBD2 | NA | TRBV9 | TGTGCCAGCAGTGGGGGGGTCAGCACAGATACGCAGTATTTT | CASSGGVSTDTQYF
13 | TRBJ1-5 | NA | NA | TRBV30 | TGTGCCTGGAGTGGCAAGGGGAATCAGCCCCAGCATTTT | CAWSGKGNQPQHF
15 | TRBJ2-3 | NA | few | TRBV5-4 | TGTGCCAGCAGCCTGCGGGGCGGTGGCACAGATACGCAGTATTTT | CASSLRGGGTDTQYF
15 | TRBJ1-3 | TRBD1 | once | TRBV28 | TGTGCCAGCAGTTCATCGGGGACAGGGGGAGACACCATATATTTT | CASSSSGTGGDTIYF
18 | TRBJ2-3 | NA | NA | TRBV6-2/TRBV6-3 | TGTGCCAGCAGTTACAAGCCGACCTTCGAGCGGCGCACAGATACGCAGTATTTT | CASSYKPTFERRTDTQYF
15 | TRBJ2-7 | TRBD1 | NA | TRBV3-1/TRBV3-2 | TGTGCCAGCAGCCAAGGGACAGGGGGCACCTACGAGCAGTACTTC | CASSQGTGGTYEQYF
14 | TRBJ2-3 | TRBD1 | NA | TRBV4-3 | TGCGCCAGCAGCCTGGGACAGGGGTCAGATACGCAGTATTTT | CASSLGQGSDTQYF
16 | TRBJ2-5 | TRBD2 | NA | TRBV9 | TGTGCCAGCAGCGTAGCTTCGCGGGGGGACAAAGAGACCCAGTACTTC | CASSVASRGDKETQYF
15 | TRBJ2-7 | TRBD2 | NA | TRBV4-3 | TGCGCCAGCAGCCCAGCTTTTAGCGGGGGGTACGAGCAGTACTTC | CASSPAFSGGYEQYF
13 | TRBJ2-1 | NA | NA | TRBV6-6 | TGTGCCAGCAGTCCGACTCCGGCGGTGGAGCAGTTCTTC | CASSPTPAVEQFF
18 | TRBJ2-7 | TRBD2 | NA | TRBV2 | TGTGCCAGCAGTGAAAGCGGGACTAGCGGGACTGTTTTCTACGAGCAGTACTTC | CASSESGTSGTVFYEQYF
13 | TRBJ2-5 | TRBD1 | NA | TRBV25-1 | TGTGCCAGCAGCGGACAGGACCAAGAGACCCAGTACTTC | CASSGQDQETQYF
14 | TRBJ2-5 | NA | NA | TRBV28 | TGTGCCAGCAGTTTGGGAGGAACAAGAGAGACCCAGTACTTC | CASSLGGTRETQYF
14 | TRBJ1-1 | NA | NA | TRBV28 | TGTGCCAGCAGTTTAACAGGGACGGACACTGAAGCTTTCTTT | CASSLTGTDTEAFF
13 | TRBJ1-1 | NA | NA | TRBV2 | TGTGCCAGCATCGGAGGGGCGAACACTGAAGCTTTCTTT | CASIGGANTEAFF
15 | TRBJ1-5 | NA | NA | TRBV6-1 | TGTGCCAGCAGTGAAGTTGGGCAGGGGAATCAGCCCCAGCATTTT | CASSEVGQGNQPQHF
18 | TRBJ1-1 | NA | NA | TRBV28 | TGTGCCAGCAGCTTCTTAGGGCCCCGGGGGGCCCGATTGGCTGAAGCTTTCTTT | CASSFLGPRGARLAEAFF
18 | TRBJ2-1 | TRBD2 | NA | TRBV3-1/TRBV3-2 | TGTGCCAGCAGCCAAGATAGAGTCCCTAGCGGGTCCCACAATGAGCAGTTCTTC | CASSQDRVPSGSHNEQFF
13 | TRBJ2-2 | TRBD2 | NA | TRBV30 | TGTGCCTGGAGTGTACGGCGGGAGGGGGAGCTGTTTTTT | CAWSVRREGELFF